This T cell receptor (beta chain) emerged from a study of response to subunit inactivated influenza vaccine. TCRdb passed the RT-PCR reads through MiXCR, listing each CDR3 protein once. The table has over 450,000 distinct CDR3 sequences, 10% to 15% seen once. The CDR3 contains 15 residues. The junction had 5 bases not matched to a gene; V was cut back by 3 bases and J by 0 bases. Germline assignment: CDR1 SGDLS and CDR2 YYNGEE. This sequence joins TRBV9 and TRBJ2-7; TRBD2 matches at 8 bases. The input for sequencing was PBMCs from blood, taken roughly 47 days after vaccination. This receptor was identified in a man between 45 and 60 years old who received an inactivated influenza vaccine. Written as DNA, the CDR3 is TGTGCCAGCAGCGAGTCTAGCGGGCTCTCCTACGAGCAGTACTTC. It encodes CASSESSGLSYEQYF.